Below are 27 T cell receptor gamma chains sequenced from a single sample in a study of γδ T cells in repeated Plasmodium falciparum infection. Gammadelta T cells were flow-sorted from PBMC into Vgamma9/Vdelta2+ and Vdelta2-negative populations for bulk analysis. TCRdb reran clone calling via CATT on the multiplex PCR reads. The data show roughly 13,000 gamma-chain clones, around 1.5% seen once. Material for sequencing was gamma-delta T cells from blood. All receptors come from a pool of human donors (malaria-infected and uninfected, not separated).

This clone has more than one count but fewer than ten. The TCRdb record carries a much larger clone's protein, which differs from this DNA's translation at residue 4; a read error is the likely cause, and the protein listed here is the DNA translation. The gene calls are TRGV9 and TRGJ1 or TRGJ2. Per germline, CDR1 GITISATS and CDR2 ISYDGTV (reference sequence). CDR3 size: 12 residues. This CDR3 reads CALREPHYKKLF. The CDR3 DNA reads as TGTGCCTTGAGGGAGCCACACTATAAGAAACTCTTT.

This clone was observed a handful of times. TCRdb's entry gives the protein of a much larger clone, which mismatches this DNA's translation at residue 4, likely from a read error; the protein reported here is translated from the DNA. Distinct nucleotide sequences in the sample also encode this CDR3. The V call is TRGV3, the J call TRGJ1 or TRGJ2. The J gene was not available in TCRdb and was assigned here by matching the DNA to germline segments. The CDR3 extends over 15 amino acids. Germline CDR1 reads VTNTFY; CDR2 reads YDVSTARD (reference sequence). In DNA form, the CDR3 reads TGTGCCACCCGGGACCCCCCCAGGAATTATTATAAGAAACTCTTT. Its protein is CATRDPPRNYYKKLF.

This clone was counted only a few times. A single base is all that separates this from a far larger clone, so a read error is likely. The same CDR3 is also encoded by other DNA sequences in this sample. The chain recombines TRGV9 with TRGJ1 or TRGJ2. No J gene is reported in TCRdb; it was inferred here by comparing the DNA with germline. Germline values: CDR1 GITISATS, CDR2 ISYDGTV (reference sequence). The CDR3 has 13 residues. The CDR3 sequence is CALWEALDYKKLF. CDR3 DNA sequence: TGCGCCTTGTGGGAGGCGCTGGATTATAAGAAACTCTTT.

This clone was seen at least ten times. A read error likely explains why the TCRdb protein, taken from a much larger clone, differs from this DNA's translation at residue 7; the protein shown is translated from the DNA. This chain joins TRGV9 and TRGJP. Since TCRdb gives no J gene, matching the DNA to germline was used here to assign it. Germline-derived CDR1 and CDR2 are GITISATS and ISYDGTV (reference sequence). CDR3 size: 17 residues. V was clipped by 0 bases and J by 9 bases; unmatched bases: 8. CDR3: CALWEVRVGLGKKIKVF. In nucleotides, the CDR3 is TGTGCCTTGTGGGAGGTGCGAGTTGGGTTGGGCAAAAAAATCAAGGTATTT.

In regard to this clone: The mismatch at residue 5 between this DNA's translation and the TCRdb protein of a much larger clone likely reflects a read error; the protein shown is translated from the DNA. The chain uses TRGV4 and TRGJ1 or TRGJ2. The J gene, absent from TCRdb, was called here by matching the DNA to germline. The CDR3 is 13 residues long. Germline loops: CDR1 EGSTGY, CDR2 YDSYTSSV. V was clipped by 5 bases and J by 5 bases; unmatched bases: 9. CDR3 sequence: CATWGSVHYKKLF. CDR3 in DNA: TGTGCCACCTGGGGTTCTGTCCATTATAAGAAACTCTTT.

Points on this clone: The amino acid sequence in TCRdb belongs to a much larger clone and departs from this DNA's translation at residue 4, likely a sequencing read error; the sequence shown is translated from the DNA. The genes are TRGV9 and TRGJ1 or TRGJ2. The J gene, missing from TCRdb, was assigned here through DNA to germline matching. Germline CDR1 reads GITISATS; CDR2 reads ISYDGTV (reference sequence). The CDR3 is 16 amino acids. The CDR3 DNA reads as TGTGCCTTGGGGGAGGCCCGGAAGTTCTATTATTATAAGAAACTCTTT. Its translation is CALGEARKFYYYKKLF.

The sample holds many counts of this clone. A read error is likely here: a far larger clone is one base away. The same CDR3 also results from other DNA sequences found in this sample. V gene TRGV9 combines with J gene TRGJ1 or TRGJ2. Germline CDR1 GITISATS, CDR2 ISYDGTV (reference sequence). V lost 3 bases, J lost 2 bases, and 13 bases stayed unmatched. The CDR3 sequence is 16 residues long. The CDR3 is CALWEKEVFDYYKKLF. DNA for the CDR3: TGTGCCTTGTGGGAGAAGGAAGTTTTCGATTATTATAAGAAACTCTTT.

The table lists this clone with many counts. The TCRdb protein, from a much larger clone, departs from this DNA's translation at residue 8, likely by read error; the protein shown derives from the DNA. This chain connects TRGV3 to TRGJ1 or TRGJ2. Germline CDR1 reads VTNTFY; CDR2 reads YDVSTARD (reference sequence). With V trimmed by 0 bases and J by 0 bases, 5 bases remained unmatched. The CDR3 runs 15 residues. CDR3 protein: CATWDRQRNYYKKLF. Written as DNA, the CDR3 is TGTGCCACCTGGGACAGGCAGAGGAATTATTATAAGAAACTCTTT.

For this clone: For this DNA, TCRdb reports the protein of a much larger clone, which diverges at residue 11, most likely from a read error; the protein presented here is translated directly from the DNA. V usage is TRGV9 and J usage is TRGJ1 or TRGJ2. The J gene, missing from TCRdb, was assigned here through DNA to germline matching. Germline values: CDR1 GITISATS, CDR2 ISYDGTV (reference sequence). The CDR3 has 15 residues. CDR3 amino acids: CALWEPTQNYDKKLF. CDR3 nucleotide sequence: TGTGCCTTGTGGGAGCCTACGCAGAATTATGATAAGAAACTCTTT.

This clone has a count of ten or more. The TCRdb protein comes from a much larger clone and disagrees with this DNA's translation at residue 6, likely due to a read error; the protein given here is derived from the DNA. This chain links TRGV9 with TRGJ1 or TRGJ2. CDR1 and CDR2 (germline): GITISATS, ISYDGTV (reference sequence). The V and J ends lost 4 bases and 5 bases, in that order; junction bases with no gene match: 14. The CDR3 runs 15 residues. CDR3 DNA: TGTGCCTTGTGGGAAAGCCGGCCCGACGATTATAAGAAACTCTTT. Protein sequence: CALWESRPDDYKKLF.

This clone was seen only a few times. With only one base between it and a far larger clone, this is likely a read error. This same CDR3 is encoded by further DNA sequences in the sample. The chain uses TRGV4 and TRGJ1 or TRGJ2. Because TCRdb records no J gene, it was assigned here through a match of the DNA to germline. This CDR3 is built from 15 residues. Germline V gene data show CDR1 as EGSTGY and CDR2 as YDSYTSSV. CDR3 bases: TGTGCTACCTGGGATGGGCCGGGGAATTATTATAAGAAACTCTTT. Protein product: CATWDGPGNYYKKLF.

This clone was counted at least ten times. The TCRdb protein, from a much larger clone, departs from this DNA's translation at residue 7, likely by read error; the protein shown derives from the DNA. CDR3 in amino acids: CALWEVRLGKKIKVF. CDR3 in DNA: TGTGCCTTGTGGGAGGTAAGGTTGGGCAAAAAAATCAAGGTATTT. This chain links TRGV9 with TRGJP. This CDR3 has 15 amino acids. The V and J ends lost 1 base and 9 bases, in that order; junction bases with no gene match: 3. CDR1 and CDR2 (germline): GITISATS, ISYDGTV (reference sequence).

This clone was observed many times. The protein in TCRdb stems from a much larger clone and differs at residue 3 from this DNA's translation, likely a read error; here the protein is translated from the DNA. The CDR3 DNA reads TGTGCCTCCTGGGCCCATCATCCACGTAGTAGTGATTGGATCAAGACGTTT. It encodes CASWAHHPRSSDWIKTF. The chain is built from TRGV4 and TRGJP2. Germline assignment: CDR1 EGSTGY and CDR2 YDSYTSSV. The CDR3 loop spans 17 amino acids.

This clone was recorded many times. A far larger clone is off by one base, so a read error is likely. This CDR3 is also generated by other DNA sequences in the sample. The genes are TRGV2 and TRGJ1 or TRGJ2. The CDR3 covers 15 residues. Germline V gene lookup returns CDR1 EGSNGY and CDR2 YDSYNSKV. This chain's CDR3 is CATWDGVLNYYKKLF. The CDR3, as DNA: TGCGCCACCTGGGACGGTGTTCTGAATTATTATAAGAAACTCTTT.

By sample share, this clone is medium-sized. The J gene is TRGJ1 or TRGJ2, the V gene TRGV4. The length of the CDR3 is 10 residues. V lost 0 bases, J lost 10 bases, and 0 bases stayed unmatched. From germline, CDR1 is EGSTGY and CDR2 YDSYTSSV. The CDR3 nucleotides are TGTGCCACCTGGGATGGGAAGAAACTCTTT. Its protein is CATWDGKKLF.

Remarks on this clone: This DNA's translation and the protein TCRdb lists, from a much larger clone, do not match at residue 6, likely due to a read error; the protein shown is translated from the DNA. The chain has TRGV3 and TRGJ1 or TRGJ2. The J gene, missing from TCRdb, was assigned here through DNA to germline matching. V was pared by 6 bases and J by 3 bases, with 8 bases of the junction left unmatched. Germline V lookup: CDR1 VTNTFY, CDR2 YDVSTARD (reference sequence). The CDR3 is made up of 13 amino acids. CDR3 loop: CATWPWGYYKKLF. The DNA of the CDR3 is TGTGCCACCTGGCCCTGGGGTTATTATAAGAAACTCTTT.

The table lists this clone with a few counts. This probably arose from a read error, given a far larger clone one base away. Within the sample, other DNA sequences also encode this same CDR3. Called V gene: TRGV9; the J gene was not called. Germline V gene data show CDR1 as GITISATS and CDR2 as ISYDGTV (reference sequence). CDR3 length equals 17 residues. In DNA form, the CDR3 reads TGTGCCTTGTGGGAGGCGGGACGAGAGTTGGGCAAAAAAATCAAGGTATTC. Protein sequence: CALWEAGRELGKKIKVF.

This clone was counted ten times or more. TCRdb attributes to this sequence the protein of a much larger clone, which differs from the DNA translation at residue 10; a read error is likely, and the protein displayed is translated from the DNA. The chain employs TRGV4 and TRGJ1 or TRGJ2. The germline V gene encodes CDR1 EGSTGY and CDR2 YDSYTSSV. The CDR3 spans 14 residues. CDR3 amino acids: CATWDGPPYDKKLF. The DNA for the CDR3 is TGTGCCACCTGGGATGGGCCCCCTTATGATAAGAAACTCTTT.

This clone has only a few counts. Since a far larger clone is one base different, this is likely a read error. This same CDR3 is encoded by further DNA sequences in the sample. The chain couples TRGV9 to TRGJ1 or TRGJ2. This CDR3 has 11 residues. Per germline, CDR1 GITISATS and CDR2 ISYDGTV (reference sequence). J lost 7 bases, V lost 9 bases, and 9 bases had no gene match. In nucleotides, the CDR3 is TGTGCCTTGAGAGGTAGATATAAGAAACTCTTT. Protein: CALRGRYKKLF.

A few counts support this clone. A read error is likely here: a far larger clone is one base away. The sample contains more than one DNA sequence encoding this CDR3. V usage is TRGV9 and J usage is TRGJ1 or TRGJ2. No J gene is reported in TCRdb; it was inferred here by comparing the DNA with germline. CDR1 and CDR2 from the germline V gene are GITISATS and ISYDGTV (reference sequence). This CDR3 region has 11 residues. V lost 5 bases, J lost 6 bases, and 4 bases stayed unmatched. The CDR3, as DNA: TGTGCCTTGTGGGTGTCTTATAAGAAACTCTTT. Protein: CALWVSYKKLF.

This clone was detected many times. The protein given by TCRdb reflects a much larger clone and differs at residue 8 from this DNA's translation, likely from a read error; the protein shown is the DNA's translation. The V and J genes are TRGV9 and TRGJ1 or TRGJ2. The CDR3 is 14 residues long. After removal of 2 bases from V and 4 bases from J, the junction contained 8 bases not matched to a gene. Germline V gene sequence: CDR1 GITISATS, CDR2 ISYDGTV (reference sequence). The CDR3 loop is CALWEEFEYYKKLF. The CDR3 DNA reads as TGTGCCTTGTGGGAGGAATTCGAATATTATAAGAAACTCTTT.

This clone was seen many times. This probably arose from a read error, given a far larger clone one base away. The chain is built from TRGV8 and TRGJ1 or TRGJ2. CDR1 and CDR2 (germline): VENAVY, YDSYNSRV. This CDR3 has 12 residues. CDR3 residues: CATWDNRHKKLF. CDR3 coding DNA: TGTGCCACCTGGGATAATCGGCATAAGAAGCTCTTT.

This clone was seen repeatedly, ten times or more. A read error is the likely source, as a far larger clone sits one nucleotide away. Additional DNA sequences in this sample encode the identical CDR3. This chain connects TRGV9 to TRGJP. TCRdb gives no J gene; it was assigned here by matching the DNA to germline. CDR3 length: 17 amino acids. The germline V gene encodes CDR1 GITISATS and CDR2 ISYDGTV (reference sequence). V trimming: 1 base; J trimming: 5 bases; junction bases outside the gene matches: 5. CDR3: CALWEVREELGKKIKVF. The CDR3 bases are TGTGCCTTGTGGGAGGTACGGGAAGAGTTGGGCAAAAAAATCAAGGTATTT.

This clone was detected many times. Translating this DNA gives a protein that differs at residue 9 from the TCRdb one, which belongs to a much larger clone; a read error is likely, and the protein shown is this translation. The chain couples TRGV9 to TRGJ1 or TRGJ2. CDR3 length equals 11 residues. Germline V gene data show CDR1 as GITISATS and CDR2 as ISYDGTV (reference sequence). CDR3 loop: CALWEGFKELF. The CDR3 DNA follows: TGTGCCTTGTGGGAGGGTTTTAAGGAACTCTTT.

This clone was counted between two and nine times. TCRdb attributes to this sequence the protein of a much larger clone, which differs from the DNA translation at residue 8; a read error is likely, and the protein displayed is translated from the DNA. The V call is TRGV9, the J call TRGJ1 or TRGJ2. TCRdb gives no J gene; it was assigned here by matching the DNA to germline. The junction had 10 bases not matched to a gene; V was cut back by 2 bases and J by 9 bases. The CDR3 is 13 residues long. Germline CDR1 reads GITISATS; CDR2 reads ISYDGTV (reference sequence). The CDR3 is CALWEALPSKKLF. The CDR3 coding sequence is TGTGCCTTGTGGGAGGCCCTACCATCTAAGAAACTCTTT.

This clone has more than one count but fewer than ten. This DNA's translation differs at residue 6 from TCRdb's protein, which comes from a much larger clone; a read error is likely, and the protein shown is translated from the DNA. The rearrangement uses TRGV4 and TRGJP1. No J segment appears in TCRdb, so it was assigned here by matching the sequence to germline. Germline values: CDR1 EGSTGY, CDR2 YDSYTSSV. This CDR3 spans 18 amino acids. The trim removed 3 bases at V and 3 bases at J, leaving 16 bases unmatched. The CDR3 nucleotides are TGTGCCACCTGGGATAGTACTCCTTTAATGGCCACTGGTTGGTTCAAGATATTT. Protein product: CATWDSTPLMATGWFKIF.

This clone was seen a handful of times. A far larger clone is one base from this, pointing to a likely read error. In the same sample, other DNA sequences code for this CDR3. The chain couples TRGV8 to TRGJ1 or TRGJ2. TCRdb lists no J gene, so it was determined here by aligning the DNA to germline. J gave up 8 bases and V 0 bases, and 7 bases lay outside the gene matches. The CDR3 sequence is 13 residues long. Germline assignment: CDR1 VENAVY and CDR2 YDSYNSRV. The CDR3: CATWDRIKDKKLF. As DNA, the CDR3 is TGTGCCACCTGGGATAGGATCAAGGATAAGAAACTCTTT.